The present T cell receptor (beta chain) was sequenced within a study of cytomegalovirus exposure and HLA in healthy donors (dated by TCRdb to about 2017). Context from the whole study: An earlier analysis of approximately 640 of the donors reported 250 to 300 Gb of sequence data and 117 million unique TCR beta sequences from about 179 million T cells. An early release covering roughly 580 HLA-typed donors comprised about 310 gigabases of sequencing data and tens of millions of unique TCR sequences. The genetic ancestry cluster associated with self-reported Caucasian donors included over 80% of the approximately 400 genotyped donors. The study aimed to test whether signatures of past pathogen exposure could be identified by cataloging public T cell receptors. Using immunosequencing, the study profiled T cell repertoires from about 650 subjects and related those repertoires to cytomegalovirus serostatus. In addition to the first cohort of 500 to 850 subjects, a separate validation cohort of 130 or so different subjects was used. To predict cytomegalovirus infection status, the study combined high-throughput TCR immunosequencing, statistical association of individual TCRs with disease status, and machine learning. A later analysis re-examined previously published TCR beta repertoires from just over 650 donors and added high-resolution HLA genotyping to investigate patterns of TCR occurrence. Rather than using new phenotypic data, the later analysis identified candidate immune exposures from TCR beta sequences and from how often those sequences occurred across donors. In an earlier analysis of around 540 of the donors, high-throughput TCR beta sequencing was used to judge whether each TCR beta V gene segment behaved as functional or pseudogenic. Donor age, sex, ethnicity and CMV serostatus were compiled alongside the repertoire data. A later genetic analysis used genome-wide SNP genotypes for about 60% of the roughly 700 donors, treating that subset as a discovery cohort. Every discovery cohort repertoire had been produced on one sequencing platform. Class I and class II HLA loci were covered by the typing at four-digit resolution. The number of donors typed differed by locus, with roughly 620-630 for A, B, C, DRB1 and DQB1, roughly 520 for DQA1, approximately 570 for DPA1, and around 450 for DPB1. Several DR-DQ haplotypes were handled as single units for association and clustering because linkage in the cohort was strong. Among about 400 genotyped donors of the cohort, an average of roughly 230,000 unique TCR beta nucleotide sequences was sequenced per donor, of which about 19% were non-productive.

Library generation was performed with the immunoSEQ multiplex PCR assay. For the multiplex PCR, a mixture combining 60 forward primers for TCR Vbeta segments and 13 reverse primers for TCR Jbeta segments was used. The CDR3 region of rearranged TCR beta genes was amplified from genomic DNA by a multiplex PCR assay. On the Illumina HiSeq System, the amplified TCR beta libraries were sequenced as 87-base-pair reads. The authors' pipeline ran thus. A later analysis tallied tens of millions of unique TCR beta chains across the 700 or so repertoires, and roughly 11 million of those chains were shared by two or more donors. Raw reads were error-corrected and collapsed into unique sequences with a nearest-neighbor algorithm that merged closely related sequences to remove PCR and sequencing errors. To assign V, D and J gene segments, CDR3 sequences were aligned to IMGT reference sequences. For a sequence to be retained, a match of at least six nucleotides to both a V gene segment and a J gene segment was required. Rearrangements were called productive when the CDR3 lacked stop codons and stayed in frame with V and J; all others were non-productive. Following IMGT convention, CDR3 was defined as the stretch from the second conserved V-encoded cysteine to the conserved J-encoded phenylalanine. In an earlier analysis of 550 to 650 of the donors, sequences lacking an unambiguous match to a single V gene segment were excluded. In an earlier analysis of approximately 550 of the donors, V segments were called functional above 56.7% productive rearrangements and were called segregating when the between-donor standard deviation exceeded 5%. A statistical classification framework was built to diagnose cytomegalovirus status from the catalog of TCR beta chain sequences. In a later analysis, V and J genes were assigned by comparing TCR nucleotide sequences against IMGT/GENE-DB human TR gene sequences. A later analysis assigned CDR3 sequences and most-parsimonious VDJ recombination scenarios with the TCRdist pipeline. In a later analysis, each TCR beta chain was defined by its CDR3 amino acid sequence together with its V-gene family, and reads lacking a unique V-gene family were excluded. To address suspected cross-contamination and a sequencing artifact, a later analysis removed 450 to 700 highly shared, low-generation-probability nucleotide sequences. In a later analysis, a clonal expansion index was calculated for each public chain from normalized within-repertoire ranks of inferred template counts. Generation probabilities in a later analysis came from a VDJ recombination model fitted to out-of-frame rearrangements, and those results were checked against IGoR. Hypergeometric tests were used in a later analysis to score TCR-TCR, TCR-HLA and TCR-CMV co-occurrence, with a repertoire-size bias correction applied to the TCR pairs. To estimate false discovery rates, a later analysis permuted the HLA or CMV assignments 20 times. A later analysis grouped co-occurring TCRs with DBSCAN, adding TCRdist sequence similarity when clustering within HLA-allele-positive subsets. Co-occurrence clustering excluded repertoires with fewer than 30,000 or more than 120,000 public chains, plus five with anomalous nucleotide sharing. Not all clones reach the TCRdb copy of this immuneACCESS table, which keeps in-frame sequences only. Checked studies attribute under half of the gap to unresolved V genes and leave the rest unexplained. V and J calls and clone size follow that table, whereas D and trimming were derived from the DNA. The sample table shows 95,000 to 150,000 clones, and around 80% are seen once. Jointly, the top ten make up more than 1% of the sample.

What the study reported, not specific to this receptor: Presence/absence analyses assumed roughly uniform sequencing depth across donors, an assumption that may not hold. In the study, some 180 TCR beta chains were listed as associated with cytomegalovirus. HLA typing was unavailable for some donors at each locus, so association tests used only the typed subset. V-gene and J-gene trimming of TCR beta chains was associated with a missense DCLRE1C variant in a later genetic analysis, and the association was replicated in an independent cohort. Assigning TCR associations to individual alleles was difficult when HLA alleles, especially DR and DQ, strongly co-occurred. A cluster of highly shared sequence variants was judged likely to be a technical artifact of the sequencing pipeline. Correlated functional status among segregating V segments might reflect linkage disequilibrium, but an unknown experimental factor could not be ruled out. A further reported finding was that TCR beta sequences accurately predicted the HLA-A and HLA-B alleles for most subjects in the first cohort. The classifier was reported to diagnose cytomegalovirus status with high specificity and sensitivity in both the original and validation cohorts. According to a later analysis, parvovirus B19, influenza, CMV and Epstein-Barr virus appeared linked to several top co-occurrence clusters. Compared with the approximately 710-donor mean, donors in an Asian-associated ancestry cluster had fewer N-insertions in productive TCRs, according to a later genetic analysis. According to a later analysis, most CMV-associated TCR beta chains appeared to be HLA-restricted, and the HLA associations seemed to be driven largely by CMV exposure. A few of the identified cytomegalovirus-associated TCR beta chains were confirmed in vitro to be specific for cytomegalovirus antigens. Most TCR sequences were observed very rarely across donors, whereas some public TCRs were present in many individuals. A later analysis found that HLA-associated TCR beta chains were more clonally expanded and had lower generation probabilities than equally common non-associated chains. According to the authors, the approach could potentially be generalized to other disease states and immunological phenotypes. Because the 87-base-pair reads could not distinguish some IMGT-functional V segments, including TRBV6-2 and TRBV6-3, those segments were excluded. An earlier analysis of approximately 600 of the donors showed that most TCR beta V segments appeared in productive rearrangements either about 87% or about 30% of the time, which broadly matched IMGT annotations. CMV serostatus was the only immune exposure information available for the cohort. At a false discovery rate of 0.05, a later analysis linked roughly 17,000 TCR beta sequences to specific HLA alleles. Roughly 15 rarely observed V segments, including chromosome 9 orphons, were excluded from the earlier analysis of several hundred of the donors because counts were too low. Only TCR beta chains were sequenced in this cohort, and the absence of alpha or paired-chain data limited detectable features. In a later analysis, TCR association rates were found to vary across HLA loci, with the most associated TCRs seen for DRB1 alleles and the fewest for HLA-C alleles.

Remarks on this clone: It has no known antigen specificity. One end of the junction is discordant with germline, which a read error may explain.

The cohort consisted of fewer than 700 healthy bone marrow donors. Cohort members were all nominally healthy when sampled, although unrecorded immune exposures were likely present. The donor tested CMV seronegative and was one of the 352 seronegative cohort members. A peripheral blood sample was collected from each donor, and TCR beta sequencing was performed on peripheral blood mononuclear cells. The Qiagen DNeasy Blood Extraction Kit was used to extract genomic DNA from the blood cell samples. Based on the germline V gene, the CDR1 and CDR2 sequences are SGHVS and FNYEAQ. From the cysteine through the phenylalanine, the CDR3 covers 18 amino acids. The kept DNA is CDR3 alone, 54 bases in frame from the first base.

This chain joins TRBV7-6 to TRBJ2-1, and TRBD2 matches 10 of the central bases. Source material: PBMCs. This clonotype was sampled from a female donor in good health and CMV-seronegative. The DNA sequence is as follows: TGTGTCAGCAGCTTCGCCTTTAGAGCGGGAGGGGTTTACAATGAGCAGTTCTTC. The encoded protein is CVSSFAFRAGGVYNEQFF.